The rows below give T cell receptor beta chains drawn from one sample of a study of T cells in Graves' hyperthyroidism and ophthalmopathy. TCRdb independently ran MiXCR on the multiplex PCR reads; one entry per CDR3 protein. Among hundreds of thousands of distinct CDR3 sequences listed, under 45% were seen once. The specimen was blood. These receptors were obtained from a middle-aged woman with Graves' hyperthyroidism. Both conserved end residues are part of each CDR3. A D gene is named only where the DNA matches it firmly. Rows give clone size only sometimes, using once, few, many, or a class for an expanded clone.

d_call,j_call,clone_size,v_call,cdr3_aa,cdr3_nt
.,TRBJ1-1,.,TRBV19,CASTHAGVGTEAFF,TGTGCCAGTACCCACGCCGGGGTAGGCACTGAAGCTTTCTTT
TRBD1,TRBJ1-2,few,TRBV20-1,CSARERKGGGLGYTF,TGCAGTGCTAGAGAACGGAAAGGGGGCGGACTAGGCTACACCTTC
.,TRBJ2-5,many,TRBV7-7,CASSFDGSLKQETQYF,TGTGCTAGCAGCTTCGACGGGAGTTTAAAACAAGAGACCCAGTACTTC
TRBD1,TRBJ2-7,.,TRBV20-1,CSATPPGGDPYEQYF,TGCAGTGCTACCCCCCCAGGGGGTGACCCCTACGAGCAGTACTTC
.,TRBJ2-5,.,TRBV20-1,CSAREGGPETQYF,TGCAGTGCTAGAGAGGGTGGCCCCGAGACCCAGTACTTC
.,TRBJ2-3,few,TRBV7-2,CASTGVSTDTQYF,TGTGCCAGCACGGGAGTTAGCACAGATACGCAGTATTTT
.,TRBJ2-7,many,TRBV7-9,CASSFVIGGGEQYF,TGTGCCAGCAGCTTTGTGATAGGAGGGGGCGAGCAGTACTTC
.,TRBJ1-2,many,TRBV2,CASSGRGYTF,TGTGCCAGCAGCGGCAGAGGCTACACCTTC
TRBD1,TRBJ1-6,.,TRBV13,CASSRGSRGQDSPLHF,TGTGCCAGCAGCCGGGGCAGCAGGGGGCAAGATTCACCCCTCCACTTT
TRBD1,TRBJ1-1,many,TRBV15,CATSRDPGQGEMNTEAFF,TGTGCCACCAGCAGAGATCCTGGACAGGGGGAGATGAACACTGAAGCTTTCTTT
.,TRBJ2-7,.,TRBV7-9,CASSLEGVQYF,TGTGCCAGCAGCTTAGAGGGCGTGCAGTACTTC
.,TRBJ1-3,many,TRBV11-3,CASSITGFGNTIYF,TGTGCCAGCAGCATCACAGGATTCGGAAACACCATATATTTT
.,TRBJ1-6,.,TRBV7-2,CASSYDYTGPYF,TGTGCCAGCAGCTACGACTACACCGGACCGTACTTT
.,TRBJ2-7,.,TRBV12-3/TRBV12-4,CASNPPGDYYEQYF,TGTGCCAGCAACCCGCCGGGAGATTATTACGAGCAGTACTTC
TRBD1,TRBJ2-5,.,TRBV7-9,CASSQGTGEADTQYF,TGTGCCAGCAGCCAAGGGACAGGGGAGGCAGATACGCAGTATTTC
TRBD1,TRBJ1-6,many,TRBV20-1,CSARDPLGQGALNSPLHF,TGCAGTGCTAGAGATCCTCTAGGACAGGGGGCTTTGAATTCACCCCTCCACTTT
.,TRBJ2-5,.,TRBV30,CAWKGVPETQYF,TGTGCCTGGAAAGGGGTTCCGGAGACCCAGTACTTC
.,TRBJ1-1,.,TRBV3-1,CASTPGVQGMNTEAFF,TGTGCCAGTACTCCAGGGGTCCAAGGAATGAACACTGAAGCTTTCTTT
.,TRBJ1-3,few,TRBV20-1,CSATQGNSGNTIYF,TGCAGTGCTACCCAGGGGAATTCTGGAAACACCATATATTTT
.,TRBJ1-2,.,TRBV6-4,CASSAQNLYGYTF,TGTGCCAGCAGTGCACAGAACCTCTATGGCTACACCTTC
TRBD1,TRBJ1-4,.,TRBV25-1,CASGTGVEKLFF,TGTGCCAGCGGGACAGGGGTAGAAAAACTGTTTTTT
.,TRBJ2-7,.,TRBV11-1,CASSPIAGGVLSYEQYF,TGTGCCAGCAGCCCCATTGCCGGGGGTGTCCTCTCCTACGAGCAGTACTTC
.,TRBJ1-4,.,TRBV9,CASSVGRGSTNEKLFF,TGTGCCAGCAGCGTGGGCAGGGGATCAACTAATGAAAAACTGTTTTTT
TRBD1,TRBJ1-2,.,TRBV7-2,CASSQAPMDRWNYGYTF,TGTGCCAGCAGCCAAGCTCCGATGGACAGGTGGAACTATGGCTACACCTTC
TRBD2,TRBJ2-1,few,TRBV15,CATSMGLVTNEQFF,TGTGCCACCAGCATGGGACTAGTTACCAATGAGCAGTTCTTC
.,TRBJ2-2,many,TRBV7-6,CASGQGIGELFF,TGTGCCAGCGGTCAGGGAATCGGGGAGCTGTTTTTT
.,TRBJ1-2,.,TRBV6-5,CAISERRLYGYTF,TGTGCCATCAGTGAGCGGCGGCTCTACGGCTACACCTTC
TRBD1,TRBJ2-5,.,TRBV6-4,CASIGTAQETQYF,TGTGCCAGCATTGGGACAGCCCAAGAGACCCAGTACTTC
TRBD2,TRBJ2-7,many,TRBV20-1,CSARERGNSYEQYF,TGCAGTGCTAGAGAGCGGGGGAATTCCTACGAGCAGTACTTC
.,TRBJ1-2,.,TRBV19,CASSIWQADWAF,TGTGCCAGTAGTATTTGGCAGGCGGACTGGGCCTTC
.,TRBJ1-3,.,TRBV7-9,CANSLGAGAGNTIYF,TGTGCCAACAGCTTGGGTGCAGGGGCCGGAAACACCATATATTTT
TRBD1,TRBJ1-5,many,TRBV19,CASSTRTGGIQPQHF,TGTGCCAGTAGTACTAGGACAGGGGGCATTCAGCCCCAGCATTTT
TRBD2,TRBJ2-5,.,TRBV15,CATSRDLAGKETQYF,TGTGCCACCAGCAGAGATCTAGCGGGGAAAGAGACCCAGTACTTC
.,TRBJ1-2,many,TRBV19,CASSIDLYGYTF,TGTGCCAGTAGTATAGATTTGTATGGCTACACCTTC
.,TRBJ1-1,once,TRBV6-5,CASSYLTGLDPFF,TGTGCCAGCAGTTACTTGACAGGTTTGGATCCTTTCTTT
.,TRBJ1-1,many,TRBV7-3,CASSPGPGTEAFF,TGTGCCAGCAGCCCCGGGCCCGGAACTGAAGCTTTCTTT
.,TRBJ2-5,many,TRBV14,CASSQVLQTQYF,TGTGCCAGCAGCCAAGTTCTACAGACCCAGTACTTC
.,TRBJ2-5,.,TRBV12-3/TRBV12-4,CASSFRGSPQETQYF,TGTGCCAGCAGTTTTCGGGGGTCCCCACAAGAGACCCAGTACTTC
.,TRBJ2-2,.,TRBV19,CASKGFTGELFF,TGTGCCAGTAAAGGTTTCACCGGGGAGCTGTTTTTT
.,TRBJ2-5,many,TRBV19,CASSPKTSLGTQYF,TGTGCCAGTAGCCCCAAAACTAGCCTCGGGACCCAGTACTTC
.,TRBJ2-5,.,TRBV25-1,CASRPGTVQETQYF,TGTGCCAGCCGACCCGGGACGGTACAAGAGACCCAGTACTTC
.,TRBJ1-6,.,TRBV2,CASSPTPQGEGSPLHF,TGTGCCAGCAGTCCGACCCCGCAGGGTGAGGGTTCACCCCTCCACTTT
TRBD1,TRBJ1-1,few,TRBV7-2,CASKPGQGANTEAFF,TGTGCCAGCAAGCCGGGACAGGGGGCCAACACTGAAGCTTTCTTT
.,TRBJ2-6,few,TRBV4-3,CASSQEGGTGANVLTF,TGCGCCAGCAGCCAAGAAGGCGGGACCGGGGCCAACGTCCTGACTTTC
TRBD1,TRBJ1-1,many,TRBV7-3,CASSSTGTNTEAFF,TGTGCCAGCAGCTCGACAGGGACGAACACTGAAGCTTTCTTT
.,TRBJ1-2,.,TRBV28,CASSVGGLGGYTF,TGTGCCAGCAGTGTAGGCGGTCTCGGTGGCTACACCTTC
.,TRBJ1-2,few,TRBV12-3/TRBV12-4,CASSFTANYGYTF,TGTGCCAGCAGTTTTACGGCTAACTATGGCTACACCTTC
.,TRBJ2-5,many,TRBV7-9,CASSFPQESLETQYF,TGTGCCAGCAGCTTCCCCCAGGAATCGCTAGAGACCCAGTACTTC
.,TRBJ2-5,.,TRBV25-1,CASSASSRTQYF,TGTGCCAGCAGTGCTAGTAGCAGGACCCAGTACTTC
.,TRBJ1-1,few,TRBV19,CASSIGGFVNTEAFF,TGTGCCAGTAGTATAGGAGGATTCGTGAACACTGAAGCTTTCTTT
.,TRBJ1-5,.,TRBV19,CAGSMEKQPQHF,TGTGCCGGTAGTATGGAGAAACAGCCCCAGCATTTT
.,TRBJ1-2,few,TRBV5-1,CASSLDLGSYGYTF,TGCGCCAGCAGCTTGGACTTGGGGTCCTATGGCTACACCTTC
.,TRBJ1-5,.,TRBV10-3,CASSTGPGGSQHF,TGTGCCAGCAGTACTGGACCAGGCGGGTCCCAGCATTTT
TRBD1,TRBJ1-5,.,TRBV19,CASSVINRGLVDQPQHF,TGTGCCAGTAGCGTGATCAACAGGGGGCTGGTGGATCAGCCCCAGCATTTT
TRBD1,TRBJ1-1,.,TRBV7-2,CASSRQGRAEAFF,TGTGCCAGCAGCCGACAGGGGCGGGCTGAAGCTTTCTTT